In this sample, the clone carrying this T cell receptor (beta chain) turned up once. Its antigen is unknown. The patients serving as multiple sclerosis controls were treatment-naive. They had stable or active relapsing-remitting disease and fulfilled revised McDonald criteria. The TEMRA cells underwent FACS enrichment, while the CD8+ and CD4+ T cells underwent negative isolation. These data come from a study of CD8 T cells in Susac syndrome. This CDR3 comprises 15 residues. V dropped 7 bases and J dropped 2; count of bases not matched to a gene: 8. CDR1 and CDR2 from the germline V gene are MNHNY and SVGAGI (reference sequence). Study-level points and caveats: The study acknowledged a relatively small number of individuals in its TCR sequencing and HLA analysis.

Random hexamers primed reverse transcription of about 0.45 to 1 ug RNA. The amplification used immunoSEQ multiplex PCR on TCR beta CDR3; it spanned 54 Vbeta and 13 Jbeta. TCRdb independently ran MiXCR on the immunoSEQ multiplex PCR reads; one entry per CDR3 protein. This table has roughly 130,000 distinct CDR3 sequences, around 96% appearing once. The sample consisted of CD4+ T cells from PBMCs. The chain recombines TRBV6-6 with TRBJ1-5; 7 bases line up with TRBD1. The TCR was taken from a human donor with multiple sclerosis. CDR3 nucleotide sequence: TGTGCCAGCACCCACGGGACAGTTGGCAATCAGCCCCAGCATTTT. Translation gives CASTHGTVGNQPQHF.